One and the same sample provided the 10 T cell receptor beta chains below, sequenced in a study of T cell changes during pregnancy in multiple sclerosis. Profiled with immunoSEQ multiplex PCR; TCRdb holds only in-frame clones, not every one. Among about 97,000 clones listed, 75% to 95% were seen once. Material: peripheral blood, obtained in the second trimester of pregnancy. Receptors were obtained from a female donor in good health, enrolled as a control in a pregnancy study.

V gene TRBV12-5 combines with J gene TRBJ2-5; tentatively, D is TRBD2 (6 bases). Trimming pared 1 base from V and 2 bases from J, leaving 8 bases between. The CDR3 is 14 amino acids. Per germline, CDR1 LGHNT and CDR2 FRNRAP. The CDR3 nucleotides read TGTGCTAGTGGTTTGGCGGGAGCGCAAGAGACCCAGTACTTC. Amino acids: CASGLAGAQETQYF.

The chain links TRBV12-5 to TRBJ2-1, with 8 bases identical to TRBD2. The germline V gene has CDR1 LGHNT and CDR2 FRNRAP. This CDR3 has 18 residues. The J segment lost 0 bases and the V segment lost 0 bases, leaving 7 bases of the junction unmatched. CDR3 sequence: CASGLVREGRSSYNEQFF. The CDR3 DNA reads TGTGCTAGTGGTTTGGTACGGGAGGGTCGGAGCTCCTACAATGAGCAGTTCTTC.

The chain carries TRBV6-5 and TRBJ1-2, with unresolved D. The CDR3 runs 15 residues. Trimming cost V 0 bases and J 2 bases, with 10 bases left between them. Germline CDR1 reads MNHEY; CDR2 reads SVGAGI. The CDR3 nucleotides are TGTGCCAGCAGTTACTCGACGGGAATCAACTATGGCTACACCTTC. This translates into CASSYSTGINYGYTF.

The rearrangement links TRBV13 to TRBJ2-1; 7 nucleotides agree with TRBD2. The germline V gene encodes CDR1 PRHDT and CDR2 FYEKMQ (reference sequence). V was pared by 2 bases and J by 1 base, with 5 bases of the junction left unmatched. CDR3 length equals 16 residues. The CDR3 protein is CASSLPGLVSYNEQFF. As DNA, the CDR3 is TGTGCCAGCAGCTTACCCGGACTAGTATCCTACAATGAGCAGTTCTTC.

The CDR3 loop is CASSYYREWYGYTF. In DNA, the CDR3 is TGTGCCAGCAGTTACTACAGGGAATGGTATGGCTACACCTTC. J is TRBJ1-2 and V is TRBV6-5; D is possibly TRBD1 (6 bases). Germline assignment: CDR1 MNHEY and CDR2 SVGAGI. The CDR3 runs 14 residues. The V gene lost 1 base and the J gene lost 5 bases, with 11 bases spanning the gap.

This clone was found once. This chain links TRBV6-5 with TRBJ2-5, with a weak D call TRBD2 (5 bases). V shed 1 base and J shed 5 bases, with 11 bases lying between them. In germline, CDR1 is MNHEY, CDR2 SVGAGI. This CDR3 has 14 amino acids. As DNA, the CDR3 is TGTGCCAGCAGTTACTTATCCGGCGGGGAGACCCAGTACTTC. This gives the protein CASSYLSGGETQYF.

The CDR3 here is CASSPDSRAYGYTF. The CDR3 DNA is TGTGCCAGCAGTCCGGACAGCCGGGCCTATGGCTACACCTTC. The rearrangement links TRBV6-5 to TRBJ1-2; a possible D gene is TRBD1 (6 bases). The CDR3 has 14 amino acids. With 5 bases removed from V and 4 bases from J, the gap between germline ends came to 14 bases. The germline CDR1 and CDR2 sequences are MNHEY and SVGAGI.

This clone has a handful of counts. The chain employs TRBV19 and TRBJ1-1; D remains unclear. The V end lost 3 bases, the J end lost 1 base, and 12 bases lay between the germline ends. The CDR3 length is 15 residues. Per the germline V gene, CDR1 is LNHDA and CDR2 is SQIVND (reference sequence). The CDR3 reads CASSIGERSNTEAFF. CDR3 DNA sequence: TGTGCCAGTAGTATTGGTGAGAGGTCGAACACTGAAGCTTTCTTT.

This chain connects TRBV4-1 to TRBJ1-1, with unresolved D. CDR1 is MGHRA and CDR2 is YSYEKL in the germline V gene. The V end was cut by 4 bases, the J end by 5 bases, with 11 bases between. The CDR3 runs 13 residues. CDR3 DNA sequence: TGCGCCAGCAGCCGGCAGATATCAACTGAAGCTTTCTTT. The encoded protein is CASSRQISTEAFF.

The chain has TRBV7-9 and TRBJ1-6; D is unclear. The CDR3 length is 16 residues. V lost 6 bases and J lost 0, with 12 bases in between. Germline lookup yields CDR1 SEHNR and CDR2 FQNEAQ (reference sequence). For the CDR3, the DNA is TGTGCCAGCAGAGGAGGCGGTAGCTCCTATAATTCACCCCTCCACTTT. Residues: CASRGGGSSYNSPLHF.